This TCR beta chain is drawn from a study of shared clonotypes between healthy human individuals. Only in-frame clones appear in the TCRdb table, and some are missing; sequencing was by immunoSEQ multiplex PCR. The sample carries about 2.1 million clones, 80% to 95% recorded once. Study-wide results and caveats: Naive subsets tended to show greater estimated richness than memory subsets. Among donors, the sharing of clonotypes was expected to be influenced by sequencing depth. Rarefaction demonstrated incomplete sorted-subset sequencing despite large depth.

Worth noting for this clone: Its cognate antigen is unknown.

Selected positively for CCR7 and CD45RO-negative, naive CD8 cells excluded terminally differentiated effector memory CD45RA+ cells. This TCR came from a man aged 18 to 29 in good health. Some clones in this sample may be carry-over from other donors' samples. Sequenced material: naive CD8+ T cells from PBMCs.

The CDR3 coding sequence is TGTGCCAGCAGCCCAACGGGGGCCTACGAGCAGTACTTC. Translating gives CASSPTGAYEQYF. The chain carries TRBV2 and TRBJ2-7; D might be TRBD2 (6 bases). With 6 bases removed from V and 2 bases from J, the gap between germline ends came to 11 bases. This CDR3 comprises 13 residues. Germline values: CDR1 SNHLY, CDR2 FYNNEI.